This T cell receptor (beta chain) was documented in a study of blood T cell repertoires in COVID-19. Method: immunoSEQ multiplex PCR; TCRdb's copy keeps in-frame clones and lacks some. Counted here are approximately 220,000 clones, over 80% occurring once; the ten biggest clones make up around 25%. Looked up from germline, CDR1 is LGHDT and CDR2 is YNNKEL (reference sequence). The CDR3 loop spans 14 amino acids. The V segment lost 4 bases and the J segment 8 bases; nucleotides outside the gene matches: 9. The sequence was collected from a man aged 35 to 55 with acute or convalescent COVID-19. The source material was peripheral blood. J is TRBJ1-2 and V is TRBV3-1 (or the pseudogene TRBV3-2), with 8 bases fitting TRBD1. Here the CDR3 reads CASSPVDRVNGYTF. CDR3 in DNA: TGTGCCAGCAGCCCCGTGGACAGGGTGAACGGCTACACCTTC.